Each of the 26 T cell receptor beta chains below was sequenced from the same sample in a study of response to subunit inactivated influenza vaccine. TCRdb redid the calling of the RT-PCR reads with MiXCR, one entry per CDR3 protein. Of 550,000 to 800,000 distinct CDR3 sequences in the sample, approximately 14% were seen once. Specimen: PBMCs from blood, collected 11 to 12 days after vaccination. The receptor source for this set is a man between 45 and 60 years old who received an inactivated influenza vaccine.

This clonotype was detected only a few times. At one end the junction does not follow the germline gene, possibly because of a read error. The chain carries TRBV7-7 and TRBJ2-5; 11 nucleotides align to TRBD2. CDR1 and CDR2 from the germline V gene are SSHAT and FNYEAQ (reference sequence). The CDR3 has 16 residues. CDR3 DNA sequence: TGTGCTAGCAGCCAGCTAGCGGGGGGATATCAAGAGACCCAGTACTTC. It encodes CASSQLAGGYQETQYF.

The rearrangement links TRBV4-3 to TRBJ2-1; D call uncertain. The CDR3 spans 18 residues. V was pared by 0 bases and J by 4 bases, with 19 bases between. Germline V CDR1 and CDR2: LGHNA, YSLEER. This CDR3 reads CASSQDRSLESRYNEQFF. The CDR3 region has the DNA TGCGCCAGCAGCCAAGATAGGTCCCTAGAGAGCCGGTACAATGAGCAGTTCTTC.

This clonotype was counted between two and nine times. The rearrangement uses TRBV5-1 and TRBJ2-3, with D perhaps matching TRBD1 or TRBD2 (5 bases each). There are 14 residues in the CDR3. Germline loops: CDR1 SGHRS, CDR2 YFSETQ. V lost 4 bases, J lost 4 bases, and 13 bases lay in between. DNA for the CDR3: TGCGCCAGCAGCCCCGAGGGGTTTGCAGATACGCAGTATTTT. This translates into CASSPEGFADTQYF.

This clonotype turned up a few times. V usage is TRBV10-3 and J usage is TRBJ2-3; D possibly corresponds to TRBD1 (5 bases). Germline V gene lookup returns CDR1 ENHRY and CDR2 SYGVKD. The V gene lost 6 bases and the J gene lost 4 bases, with 14 bases spanning the gap. This CDR3 region has 14 residues. DNA for the CDR3: TGTGCCATCAGGGGTTGGGGCCCCCCAGATACGCAGTATTTT. It codes for CAIRGWGPPDTQYF.

This clonotype was picked up a small number of times. The chain employs TRBV19 and TRBJ2-2, with a possible D match to TRBD1 (5 bases). The CDR3 is 17 amino acids. Germline CDR1 LNHDA, CDR2 SQIVND (reference sequence). V lost 3 bases, J lost 8 bases, and 22 bases lay in between. CDR3 sequence: CASSIGVWGQIAGELFF. Written as DNA, the CDR3 is TGTGCCAGTAGTATTGGGGTCTGGGGCCAAATAGCTGGGGAGCTGTTTTTT.

This clonotype has only a few counts. This chain connects TRBV27 to TRBJ1-2, with TRBD1 as a possible D gene (6 bases). CDR3 length: 13 amino acids. The germline CDR1 and CDR2 sequences are MNHEY and SMNVEV (reference sequence). Trimming pared 2 bases from V and 8 bases from J, leaving 12 bases between. DNA of the CDR3: TGTGCCAGCAGTTTAATGGGGGGCTTAGGCTACACCTTC. It specifies CASSLMGGLGYTF.

The chain recombines TRBV15 with TRBJ2-5; 12 nucleotides agree with TRBD2. CDR1 is LNHNV and CDR2 is YYDKDF in the germline V gene (reference sequence). The CDR3 runs to 19 residues. The V and J ends lost 0 bases and 2 bases, in that order; junction bases with no gene match: 10. CDR3 sequence: CATSRDSLLLAGGQETQYF. The CDR3, as DNA: TGTGCCACCAGCAGAGATAGCCTATTACTAGCGGGGGGTCAAGAGACCCAGTACTTC.

This sequence joins TRBV27 and TRBJ2-3; possible D gene TRBD2, 7 bases. Per the germline V gene, CDR1 is MNHEY and CDR2 is SMNVEV (reference sequence). The CDR3 covers 16 residues. Trimming stripped 3 bases from V and 2 bases from J, with 15 bases between. CDR3 in DNA: TGTGCCAGCAGTTTGGCGGCGGGGGCTCTCACAGATACGCAGTATTTT. Translated: CASSLAAGALTDTQYF.

This chain links TRBV7-2 with TRBJ2-5; a possible D gene is TRBD1 (6 bases). Trimming shortened V by 5 bases and J by 6 bases, and 16 bases separated the two germline ends. Germline V lookup: CDR1 SGHTA, CDR2 FQGNSA. The CDR3 consists of 14 residues. The CDR3 is CASSPRQAMQTQYF. The DNA for the CDR3 is TGTGCCAGCAGCCCTCGACAGGCGATGCAGACCCAGTACTTC.

This chain links TRBV7-2 with TRBJ1-3; D gene uncertain. The CDR3 spans 15 residues. Germline CDR1 SGHTA, CDR2 FQGNSA. V was shortened by 4 bases and J by 0 bases, with 10 bases between the two germline ends. The CDR3 region is CASSSRTVSGNTIYF. Here the CDR3 DNA reads TGTGCCAGCAGCTCGAGAACAGTCTCTGGAAACACCATATATTTT.

This clonotype was found a few times. This rearrangement joins TRBV6-1 to TRBJ1-2, with 7 bases aligning to TRBD1. Trimming took 4 bases from V and 3 from J; bases not matched to a gene: 8. This CDR3 is 15 amino acids long. Per germline, CDR1 MNHNS and CDR2 SASEGT. The CDR3 is CASSGRTGMDYGYTF. CDR3 DNA sequence: TGTGCCAGCAGTGGACGGACAGGAATGGACTATGGCTACACCTTC.

V is TRBV7-2 and J is TRBJ2-5; tentatively, D is TRBD1 (5 bases). The V end was cut by 3 bases, the J end by 3 bases, with 14 bases between. The germline CDR1 and CDR2 sequences are SGHTA and FQGNSA. The CDR3 has 15 amino acids. The CDR3 loop is CASSLYPDRKETQYF. The CDR3 coding sequence is TGTGCCAGCAGCTTGTATCCTGACAGAAAAGAGACCCAGTACTTC.

V is TRBV4-3 and J is TRBJ2-1, with D perhaps TRBD2 (6 bases). The CDR3 runs to 19 residues. V gave up 0 bases and J gave up 2 bases, with 20 bases separating them. Germline values: CDR1 LGHNA, CDR2 YSLEER. CDR3 bases: TGCGCCAGCAGCCAAGATTTGGGGTTGGTGCGGGGCCCCTACAATGAGCAGTTCTTC. Amino acid sequence: CASSQDLGLVRGPYNEQFF.

This sequence joins TRBV12-3 or TRBV12-4 and TRBJ2-1; 12 nucleotides align to TRBD2. The V gene end was trimmed by 4 bases and the J gene end by 0 bases; junction bases not matched to a gene: 1. This CDR3 is 16 amino acids long. The CDR3 region has the DNA TGTGCCAGCAGTTCGACTAGCGGGAGCTCCTACAATGAGCAGTTCTTC. Residues: CASSSTSGSSYNEQFF.

This clonotype was observed a handful of times. This chain links TRBV11-2 with TRBJ2-2; D gene uncertain. Germline-derived CDR1 and CDR2 are SGHAT and FQNNGV. The CDR3 extends over 13 amino acids. Deletions cut 2 bases from V and 4 bases from J, with 5 bases between. The CDR3 loop reads CASSLIFTGELFF. DNA of the CDR3: TGTGCCAGCAGCTTAATCTTCACCGGGGAGCTGTTTTTT.

V gene TRBV7-8 combines with J gene TRBJ1-1; 9 bases are a match to TRBD1. Germline-derived CDR1 and CDR2 are SGHVS and FQNEAQ. V lost 5 bases to trimming and J lost 4 bases; unmatched junction nucleotides: 14. This CDR3 region has 17 residues. The CDR3 spells CASSVQGAASSSTEAFF. The CDR3 DNA is TGTGCCAGCAGCGTACAGGGGGCCGCTTCATCTTCCACTGAAGCTTTCTTT.

The chain recombines TRBV10-3 with TRBJ2-3; 9 nucleotides agree with TRBD2. The germline V gene encodes CDR1 ENHRY and CDR2 SYGVKD. The CDR3 consists of 14 residues. Trimming at V came to 4 bases and at J to 5 bases, leaving 4 bases not matched to a gene. In nucleotides, the CDR3 is TGTGCCATCAGTGGAGCGGGAGGTTTAGATACGCAGTATTTT. This codes for CAISGAGGLDTQYF.

This chain uses TRBV3-1 with TRBJ1-2; 8 nucleotides agree with TRBD1. The CDR3 has 14 residues. Germline trimming cut 2 bases from V and 4 bases from J; bases unmatched to any gene: 3. The germline V gene has CDR1 LGHDT and CDR2 YNNKEL (reference sequence). CDR3 sequence: CASSQSGGPYGYTF. The CDR3 DNA follows: TGTGCCAGCAGCCAATCAGGGGGCCCCTATGGCTACACCTTC. Variable domain in full (rest from reference TRBV3-1 and TRBJ1-2): DTAVSQTPKYLVTQMGNDKSIKCEQNLGHDTMYWYKQDSKKFLKIMFSYNNKELIINETVPNRFSPKSPDKAHLNLHINSLELGDSAVYFCASSQSGGPYGYTFGSGTRLTVV.

V usage is TRBV5-1 and J usage is TRBJ1-2; TRBD1 matches 8 bases. V trimming: 4 bases; J trimming: 3 bases; junction bases outside the gene matches: 5. This CDR3 is built from 14 residues. Germline lookup yields CDR1 SGHRS and CDR2 YFSETQ. CDR3 amino acids: CASSPQTGDYGYTF. The CDR3 DNA sequence: TGCGCCAGCAGCCCCCAGACAGGGGACTATGGCTACACCTTC. Supplemented by reference TRBV5-1 and TRBJ1-2, the full variable domain reads KAGVTQTPRYLIKTRGQQVTLSCSPISGHRSVSWYQQTPGQGLQFLFEYFSETQRNKGNFPGRFSGRQFSNSRSEMNVSTLELGDSALYLCASSPQTGDYGYTFGSGTRLTVV.

The chain employs TRBV15 and TRBJ2-7; 11 nucleotides match TRBD1. J was trimmed by 2 bases and V by 5 bases; bases with no gene match: 2. Germline assignment: CDR1 LNHNV and CDR2 YYDKDF (reference sequence). The CDR3 has 14 amino acids. The CDR3 spells CATSAGQGAYEQYF. The CDR3 DNA follows: TGTGCCACCAGCGCGGGACAGGGGGCCTACGAGCAGTACTTC.

This clonotype has only a few counts. The chain has TRBV6-1 and TRBJ2-1; D possibly corresponds to TRBD1 (6 bases). V lost 6 bases and J 2 bases, leaving 17 bases between the germline ends. This CDR3 region has 16 residues. Germline V gene sequence: CDR1 MNHNS, CDR2 SASEGT. The CDR3 DNA follows: TGTGCCAGCAGCTTCCTACCCAGGGGTACCTACAATGAGCAGTTCTTC. Translating it yields CASSFLPRGTYNEQFF.

This clonotype was observed a few times. J is TRBJ2-7 and V is TRBV5-6, with 9 bases that match TRBD1. V gave up 2 bases and J gave up 7 bases; unmatched junction bases: 7. Per germline, CDR1 SGHDT and CDR2 YYEEEE. The length of the CDR3 is 14 residues. CDR3 bases: TGTGCCAGCAGCTTCGGGACAGGGTCGGGAGAGCAGTACTTC. This gives the protein CASSFGTGSGEQYF.

The chain uses TRBV13 and TRBJ2-2; 10 bases are a match to TRBD2. With 6 bases clipped from V and 11 bases from J, the junction kept 21 bases outside the gene matches. The germline V gene encodes CDR1 PRHDT and CDR2 FYEKMQ (reference sequence). This CDR3 has 18 residues. This CDR3 reads CASSSVLRTSGSWEELFF. The CDR3 DNA reads TGTGCCAGCAGTTCAGTTCTCCGGACTAGCGGTTCGTGGGAAGAGCTGTTTTTT.

This clonotype has just a few counts. The V gene is TRBV3-1, the J gene TRBJ1-2; a possible D gene is TRBD1 (5 bases). Trimming pared 3 bases from V and 0 bases from J, leaving 8 bases between. In germline, CDR1 is LGHDT, CDR2 YNNKEL (reference sequence). This CDR3 region has 14 residues. For the CDR3, the DNA is TGTGCCAGCAGCCATCGGGGCTCTAACTATGGCTACACCTTC. Amino acid sequence: CASSHRGSNYGYTF.

This clonotype was detected a few times. The CDR3 here is CASSYHRGLSGNTIYF. CDR3 DNA sequence: TGTGCCAGCAGTTACCACAGGGGGCTCTCTGGAAACACCATATATTTT. V gene TRBV6-5 combines with J gene TRBJ1-3; 9 bases agree with TRBD1. Germline-derived CDR1 and CDR2 are MNHEY and SVGAGI. The CDR3 consists of 16 residues. The V segment lost 2 bases and the J segment 0 bases; nucleotides outside the gene matches: 2.

This clonotype was observed a few times. This chain connects TRBV20-1 to TRBJ1-4; 7 bases align to TRBD1. CDR1 and CDR2 from the germline V gene are DFQATT and SNEGSKA (reference sequence). The CDR3 loop spans 13 amino acids. V trimming: 6 bases; J trimming: 6 bases; junction bases outside the gene matches: 7. Written as DNA, the CDR3 is TGCAGTGCCAAGGGGGCTTCCGATGAAAAACTGTTTTTT. As protein: CSAKGASDEKLFF.